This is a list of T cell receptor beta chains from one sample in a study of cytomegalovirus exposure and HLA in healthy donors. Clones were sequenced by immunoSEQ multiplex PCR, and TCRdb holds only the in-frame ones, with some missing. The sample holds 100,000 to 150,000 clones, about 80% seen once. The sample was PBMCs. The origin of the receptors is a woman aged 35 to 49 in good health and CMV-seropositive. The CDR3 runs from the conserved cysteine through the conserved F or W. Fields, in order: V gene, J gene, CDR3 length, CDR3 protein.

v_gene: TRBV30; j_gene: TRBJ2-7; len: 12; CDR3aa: CAWGGSSYEQYF
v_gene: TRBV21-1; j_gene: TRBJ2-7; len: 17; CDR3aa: CASSKDCCGRAIDEQYF
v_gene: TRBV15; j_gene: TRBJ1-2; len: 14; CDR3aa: CATSREIGGGGYTF
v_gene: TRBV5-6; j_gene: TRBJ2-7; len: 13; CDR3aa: CASRGGGFSEQYF
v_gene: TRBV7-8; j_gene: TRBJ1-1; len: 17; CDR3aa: CASRPGQGRPKNTEAFF
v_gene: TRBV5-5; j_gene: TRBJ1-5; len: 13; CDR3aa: CASSYDRDQPQHF
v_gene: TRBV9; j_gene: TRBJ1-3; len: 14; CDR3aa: CASSTRVPGNTIYF
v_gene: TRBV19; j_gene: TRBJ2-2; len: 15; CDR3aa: CASTLQGWNTGELFF
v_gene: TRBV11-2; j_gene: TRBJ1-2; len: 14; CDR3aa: CASSPPGVNYGYTF
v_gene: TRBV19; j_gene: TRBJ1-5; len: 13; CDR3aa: CASNLDRVQPQHF
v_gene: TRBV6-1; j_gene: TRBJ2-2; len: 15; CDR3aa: CASSRRAGNPGELFF
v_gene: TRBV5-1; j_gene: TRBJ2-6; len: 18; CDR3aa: CASSLGRDLNSGANVLTF